This T cell receptor (beta chain) originates from a study of blood T cell repertoires in COVID-19 (dated by TCRdb to 2020 to 2022). With respect to the entire study: Collaborator samples came from the United States, Italy and Spain and covered acute and convalescent phases of COVID-19. The material from the prospective study consisted of cDNA or gDNA derived from T cells, B-cell-depleted T cells, or PBMCs. Deeply sampled blood TCRbeta repertoires from subjects exposed to, actively infected with, or recovered from COVID-19 were included in the dataset. The repertoires were released in a freely available public database intended as a resource for research on the immune response to SARS-CoV-2. Samples came from the ongoing ImmuneRACE study (first 160 participants) plus 1,254 subjects from 6 global collaborators. Sample metadata almost always included a de-identified subject ID, COVID-19 status, age in years and sex. Where available, HLA class I and class II types were taken from metadata supplied by the sample provider and were not determined by assay-based typing.

As regards this clone: Its target antigen remains unknown. Base qualities are missing; no much larger clone stands one base away.

CDR1 is given as MDHEN and CDR2 as SYDVKM, both from the germline V gene. V trim: 2 bases; J trim: 9 bases; unmatched bases: 6. CDR3 length: 14 amino acids, cysteine to phenylalanine. Left in the record is the CDR3 DNA by itself, 42 bases read in frame from the first base. At one collaborating source in Seattle, patients were enrolled during active infection and were followed longitudinally through the course of disease. The collaborating institutions used their own protocols to collect whole blood in K2EDTA tubes. Collaborator samples were shipped for TCRbeta analysis as frozen whole blood, isolated PBMCs, or DNA extracted from either sample type. TCRbeta CDR3 regions were amplified from genomic DNA by means of the immunoSEQ Assay, a bias-controlled multiplex PCR. Concerning the study's data processing: Within the assay, amplification of reference gene primers was used to estimate how many nucleated cells each sample contained. Sequence reads were collapsed and filtered to measure the absolute abundance of every unique TCRbeta CDR3 rearrangement. For each sample, productive Simpson clonality was calculated by taking the square root of Simpson's diversity index across productive rearrangements. TCRdb mirrors the immuneACCESS table, restricted to in-frame sequences. Some clones are absent from its copies; in checked studies, under half trace to an unresolved V gene, and the reason for the others is unknown. For V, J and clone size, that table is used; D and trimming come from the DNA. This sample gives about 290,000 clones in total; roughly 89% of them show up just once. The top ten constitute 11% of the sample.

What the research found in general, with its limitations: How much clinical and demographic metadata was included differed by source and by participant, and the metadata was provided uncurated.

Specimen: peripheral blood. Recombination joined TRBV28 with TRBJ2-1; TRBD2 lines up with 8 middle nucleotides. This clonotype was sampled from a woman aged 30 to 39 with COVID-19, enrolled during active disease. The CDR3 sequence is CASSLGTSLVEQFF. The DNA sequence is TGTGCCAGCAGTTTAGGGACTAGTTTGGTTGAGCAGTTCTTC.